This T cell receptor beta chain came from a study of control samples from healthy donors and cancer patients. Profiling relied on immunoSEQ multiplex PCR, and the TCRdb table lists in-frame clones only, not all of them. The table lists 150,000 to 200,000 clones, roughly 91% of them singletons. Sequences were obtained from blood. The TCR was taken from a woman aged 25 to 39 in good health.

CDR3 amino acids: CASSLERSTDTQYF. The CDR3, as DNA: TGTGCCAGCAGTTTAGAGCGGAGCACAGATACGCAGTATTTT. The chain uses TRBV27 and TRBJ2-3, with TRBD2 as a possible D gene (5 bases). The V gene's germline CDR1 is MNHEY and CDR2 SMNVEV (reference sequence). The ends were cut back, 2 bases at V and 0 bases at J, with 6 bases in the middle. The CDR3 contains 14 residues.